The entry below gives a single T cell receptor beta chain sequence along with its context. The antigen is undetermined. The entry originates in a study of T cell responses to AZD1222 COVID-19 vaccine. The wider study: Whether given at about 4 or about 12 weeks, second doses were pooled. Regarding the study as a whole: An increase in Spike-specific TCR breadth and depth was observed after two AZD1222 doses.

Profiled with immunoSEQ multiplex PCR; TCRdb holds only in-frame clones, not every one. The sample consists of around 110,000 clones, more than 75% of them appearing once. The receptor comes from an adult in good health. The sample here was peripheral blood, taken on day 0 of AZD1222 vaccination.

The CDR3 coding sequence is TGTGCCACCAGTGATTTGCTCGAGGGCTACACCTTC. This gives the protein CATSDLLEGYTF. The genes are TRBV24-1 and TRBJ1-2; D gene unclear. The CDR3 contains 12 residues. Germline V gene sequence: CDR1 KGHDR, CDR2 SFDVKD. Trimming took 0 bases from V and 8 from J, leaving 6 bases between them.